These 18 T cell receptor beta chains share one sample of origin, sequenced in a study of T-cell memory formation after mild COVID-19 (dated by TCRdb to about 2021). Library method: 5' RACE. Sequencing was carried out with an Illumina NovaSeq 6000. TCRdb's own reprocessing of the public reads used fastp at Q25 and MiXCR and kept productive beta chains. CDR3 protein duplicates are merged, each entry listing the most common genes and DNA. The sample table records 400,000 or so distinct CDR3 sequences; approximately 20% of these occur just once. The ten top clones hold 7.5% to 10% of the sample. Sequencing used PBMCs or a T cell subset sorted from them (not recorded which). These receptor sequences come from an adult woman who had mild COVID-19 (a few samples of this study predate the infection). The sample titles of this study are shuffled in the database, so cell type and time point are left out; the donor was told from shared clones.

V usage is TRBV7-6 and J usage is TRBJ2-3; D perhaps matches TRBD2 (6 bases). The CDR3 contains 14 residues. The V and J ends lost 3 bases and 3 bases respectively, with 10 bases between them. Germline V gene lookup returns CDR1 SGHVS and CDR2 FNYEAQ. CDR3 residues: CASSFTGRTDTQYF. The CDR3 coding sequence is TGTGCCAGCAGCTTCACGGGGAGGACAGATACGCAGTATTTT. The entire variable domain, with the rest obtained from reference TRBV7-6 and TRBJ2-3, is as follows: GAGVSQSPRYKVTKRGQDVALRCDPISGHVSLYWYRQALGQGPEFLTYFNYEAQQDKSGLPNDRFSAERPEGSISTLTIQRTEQRDSAMYRCASSFTGRTDTQYFGPGTRLTVL.

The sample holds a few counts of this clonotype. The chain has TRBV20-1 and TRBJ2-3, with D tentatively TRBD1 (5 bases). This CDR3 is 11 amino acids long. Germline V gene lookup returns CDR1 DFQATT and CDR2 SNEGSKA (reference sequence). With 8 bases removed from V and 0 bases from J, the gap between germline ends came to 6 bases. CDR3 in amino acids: CSPGSTDTQYF. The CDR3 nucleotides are TGCAGTCCAGGGAGCACAGATACGCAGTATTTT.

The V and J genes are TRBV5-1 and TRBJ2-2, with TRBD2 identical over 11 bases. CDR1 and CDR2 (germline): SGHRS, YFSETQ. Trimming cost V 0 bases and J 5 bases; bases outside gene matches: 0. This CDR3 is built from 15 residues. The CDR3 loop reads CASSLGTSGTGELFF. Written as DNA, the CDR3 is TGCGCCAGCAGCTTGGGGACTAGCGGGACCGGGGAGCTGTTTTTT.

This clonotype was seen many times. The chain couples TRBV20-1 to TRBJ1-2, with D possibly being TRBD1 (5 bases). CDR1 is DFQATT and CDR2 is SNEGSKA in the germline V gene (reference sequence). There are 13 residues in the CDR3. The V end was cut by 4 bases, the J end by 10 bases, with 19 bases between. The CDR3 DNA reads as TGCAGTGCTAACAAAGGGCGACAGTTTCACTACACCTTC. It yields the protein CSANKGRQFHYTF.

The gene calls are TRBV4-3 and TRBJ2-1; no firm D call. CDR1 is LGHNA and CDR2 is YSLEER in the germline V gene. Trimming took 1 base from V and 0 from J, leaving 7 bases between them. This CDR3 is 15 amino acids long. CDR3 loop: CASSQARASYNEQFF. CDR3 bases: TGCGCCAGCAGCCAAGCCCGGGCCTCCTACAATGAGCAGTTCTTC.

CDR3 amino acids: CATSDRQGLVANEQFF. The CDR3, as DNA: TGTGCCACCAGTGACCGACAGGGTTTAGTGGCCAATGAGCAGTTCTTC. The rearrangement links TRBV24-1 to TRBJ2-1; 7 positions agree with TRBD1. V was pared by 4 bases and J by 6 bases, with 11 bases of the junction left unmatched. Germline CDR1 is KGHDR and CDR2 is SFDVKD. This CDR3 has 16 residues.

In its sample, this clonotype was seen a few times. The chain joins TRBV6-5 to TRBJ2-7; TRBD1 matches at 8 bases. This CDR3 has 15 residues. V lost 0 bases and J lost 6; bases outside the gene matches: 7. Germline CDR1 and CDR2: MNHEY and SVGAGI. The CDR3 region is CASSYSATGVGEQYF. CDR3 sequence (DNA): TGTGCCAGCAGTTACTCGGCGACAGGGGTTGGCGAGCAGTACTTC.

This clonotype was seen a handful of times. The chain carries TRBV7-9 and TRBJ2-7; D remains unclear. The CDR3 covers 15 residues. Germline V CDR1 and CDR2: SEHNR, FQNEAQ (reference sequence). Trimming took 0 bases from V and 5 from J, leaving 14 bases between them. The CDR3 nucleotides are TGTGCCAGCAGCTTAGCCTTCAATGGGGTCCACGAGCAGTACTTC. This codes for CASSLAFNGVHEQYF.

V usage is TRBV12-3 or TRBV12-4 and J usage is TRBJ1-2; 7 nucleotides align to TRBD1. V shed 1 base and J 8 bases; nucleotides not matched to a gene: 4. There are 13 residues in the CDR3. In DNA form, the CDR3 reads TGTGCCAGCAGTTTAGAGGGGGCGAAGGGCTACACCTTC. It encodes CASSLEGAKGYTF.

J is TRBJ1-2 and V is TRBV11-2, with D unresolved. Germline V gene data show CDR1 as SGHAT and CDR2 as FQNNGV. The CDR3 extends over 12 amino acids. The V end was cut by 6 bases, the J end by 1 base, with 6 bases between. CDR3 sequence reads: CASRQINYGYTF. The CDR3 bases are TGTGCCAGCAGACAGATTAACTATGGCTACACCTTC.

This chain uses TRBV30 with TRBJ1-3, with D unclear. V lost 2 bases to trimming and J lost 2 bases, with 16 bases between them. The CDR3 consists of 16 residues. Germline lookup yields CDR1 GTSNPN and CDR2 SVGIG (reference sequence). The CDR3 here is CAWSFLGLTAGNTIYF. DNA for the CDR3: TGTGCCTGGAGTTTCCTTGGGCTGACGGCTGGAAACACCATATATTTT.

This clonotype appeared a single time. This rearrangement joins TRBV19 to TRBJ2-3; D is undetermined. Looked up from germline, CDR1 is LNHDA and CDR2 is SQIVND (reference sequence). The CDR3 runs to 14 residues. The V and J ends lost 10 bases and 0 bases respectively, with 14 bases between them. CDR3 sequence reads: CATVKAWSTDTQYF. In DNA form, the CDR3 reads TGTGCCACGGTTAAAGCATGGAGCACAGATACGCAGTATTTT.

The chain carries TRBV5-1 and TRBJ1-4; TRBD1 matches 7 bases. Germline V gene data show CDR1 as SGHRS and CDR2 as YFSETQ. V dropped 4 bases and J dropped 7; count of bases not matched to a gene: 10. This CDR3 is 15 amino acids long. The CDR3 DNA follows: TGCGCCAGCAGCGGTGGGACAGCGACGGGTGAAAAACTGTTTTTT. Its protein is CASSGGTATGEKLFF.

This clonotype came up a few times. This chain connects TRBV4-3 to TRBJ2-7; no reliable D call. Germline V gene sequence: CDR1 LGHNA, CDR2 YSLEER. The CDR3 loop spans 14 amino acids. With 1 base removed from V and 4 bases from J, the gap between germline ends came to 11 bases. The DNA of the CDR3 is TGCGCCAGCAGCCAAGGGGTTCAGAATTACGAGCAGTACTTC. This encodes CASSQGVQNYEQYF.

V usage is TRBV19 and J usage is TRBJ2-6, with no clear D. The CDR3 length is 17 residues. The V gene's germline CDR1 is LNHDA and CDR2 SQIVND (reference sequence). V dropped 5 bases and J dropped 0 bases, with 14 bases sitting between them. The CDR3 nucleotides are TGTGCCAGTAGTTCCCTACTTGGGGACTCTGGGGCCAACGTCCTGACTTTC. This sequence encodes CASSSLLGDSGANVLTF.

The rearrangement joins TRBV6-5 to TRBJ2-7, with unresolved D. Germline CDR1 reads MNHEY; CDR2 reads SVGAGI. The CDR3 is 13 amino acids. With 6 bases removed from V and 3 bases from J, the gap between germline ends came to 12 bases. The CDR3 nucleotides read TGTGCCAGCAGCCGTCTAGGGAACTACGAGCAGTACTTC. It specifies CASSRLGNYEQYF.

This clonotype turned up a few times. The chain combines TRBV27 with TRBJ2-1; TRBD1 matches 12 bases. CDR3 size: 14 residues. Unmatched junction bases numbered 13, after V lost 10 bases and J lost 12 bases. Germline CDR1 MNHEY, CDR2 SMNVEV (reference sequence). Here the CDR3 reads CATVGTGGIGVQFF. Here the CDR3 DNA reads TGTGCCACTGTCGGGACAGGGGGCATTGGGGTGCAGTTCTTC.

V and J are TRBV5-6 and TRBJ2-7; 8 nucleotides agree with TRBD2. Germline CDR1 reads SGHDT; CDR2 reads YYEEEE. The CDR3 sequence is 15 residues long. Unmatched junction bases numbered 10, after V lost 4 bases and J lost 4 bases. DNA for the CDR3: TGTGCCAGCAGCCGTAGCGGGAAGGGGCCTTACGAGCAGTACTTC. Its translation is CASSRSGKGPYEQYF.